One sample yielded the 14 T cell receptor beta chains listed below, sequenced in a study of T cell repertoires in cytomegalovirus infection. Using its own MiXCR run on the reads, TCRdb lists one record per CDR3 protein. The table shows approximately 590,000 distinct CDR3 sequences, with roughly 42% occurring only once. Their antigens are not known. Sequencing used cultured PBMCs, obtained from culture after CMV antigen stimulation. All receptors derive from a human donor in good health (CMV status not recorded). Some clones in this sample may be carry-over from other donors' samples.

V usage is TRBV6-1 and J usage is TRBJ2-3; D not resolved. This CDR3 has 12 residues. The V gene's germline CDR1 is MNHNS and CDR2 SASEGT. The V gene lost 8 bases and the J gene lost 6 bases, with 12 bases spanning the gap. In DNA, the CDR3 is TGTGCCAGCGAGACTTCTGGGGATACGCAGTATTTT. Encoded protein: CASETSGDTQYF.

The chain couples TRBV11-2 to TRBJ2-1; D is possibly TRBD1 (5 bases). Germline CDR1 is SGHAT and CDR2 is FQNNGV. The V end was cut by 5 bases, the J end by 8 bases, with 22 bases between. The CDR3 is 16 amino acids. The CDR3 DNA is TGTGCCAGCAGCCCCCTAAGGGGAAGGGTTGTCGATGAGCAGTTCTTC. As protein: CASSPLRGRVVDEQFF.

The chain uses TRBV12-3 or TRBV12-4 and TRBJ1-2, with TRBD1 identical over 10 bases. Trimming cost V 6 bases and J 6 bases; bases outside gene matches: 7. This CDR3 spans 14 amino acids. CDR3 sequence (DNA): TGTGCCAGCAGCCCCCCCGGGACAGGGGATGGCTACACCTTC. Protein sequence: CASSPPGTGDGYTF.

There are a few counts of this clonotype. The gene calls are TRBV7-8 and TRBJ2-1; no clear D. The CDR3 covers 13 residues. Trimming pared 2 bases from V and 6 bases from J, leaving 8 bases between. Germline CDR1 reads SGHVS; CDR2 reads FQNEAQ. CDR3 residues: CASSLRAANEQFF. DNA for the CDR3: TGTGCCAGCAGCTTAAGAGCAGCCAATGAGCAGTTCTTC. Supplemented by reference TRBV7-8 and TRBJ2-1, the full variable domain reads GAGVSQSPRYKVAKRGQDVALRCDPISGHVSLFWYQQALGQGPEFLTYFQNEAQLDKSGLPSDRFFAERPEGSVSTLKIQRTQQEDSAVYLCASSLRAANEQFFGPGTRLTVL.

V gene TRBV7-2 combines with J gene TRBJ2-1; 8 bases align to TRBD2. The CDR3 covers 16 residues. Germline CDR1 reads SGHTA; CDR2 reads FQGNSA. The V gene end was trimmed by 1 base and the J gene end by 2 bases; junction bases not matched to a gene: 4. The DNA for the CDR3 is TGTGCCAGCAGCTTAGGAGCGGGGGCCGCCTACAATGAGCAGTTCTTC. Translated: CASSLGAGAAYNEQFF.

There are many counts of this clonotype. The V and J genes are TRBV11-1 and TRBJ2-7; D is uncertain. The V end was cut by 2 bases, the J end by 3 bases, with 8 bases between. The length of the CDR3 is 13 residues. Germline values: CDR1 SGHAT, CDR2 FQDESV (reference sequence). The CDR3 loop reads CASSLRFSYEQYF. CDR3 nucleotides: TGTGCCAGCAGCTTACGTTTCAGCTACGAGCAGTACTTC.

This clonotype has more than one count but fewer than ten. V and J are TRBV6-2 or TRBV6-3 and TRBJ1-5; maybe TRBD1 (5 bases). Germline V gene data show CDR1 as MNHEY and CDR2 as SVGEGT. Deletions cut 6 bases from V and 4 bases from J, with 13 bases between. CDR3 length: 14 residues. The CDR3 region has the DNA TGTGCCAGCAGGTACCCGGGACCAAATCAGCCCCAGCATTTT. Its translation is CASRYPGPNQPQHF.

This clonotype was observed a handful of times. This chain connects TRBV7-9 to TRBJ2-7, with TRBD1 matching 7 bases. The CDR3 has 14 amino acids. Germline V gene data show CDR1 as SEHNR and CDR2 as FQNEAQ (reference sequence). The ends lost 5 bases at V and 0 bases at J; junction bases unmatched: 4. The CDR3 region is CASSKGDSSYEQYF. The CDR3 DNA reads as TGTGCCAGCAGCAAAGGGGACAGCTCCTACGAGCAGTACTTC.

This clonotype appeared a few times. The chain combines TRBV10-3 with TRBJ1-1; perhaps TRBD1 as D (5 bases). The germline CDR1 and CDR2 sequences are ENHRY and SYGVKD. CDR3 size: 12 residues. With 6 bases removed from V and 6 bases from J, the gap between germline ends came to 11 bases. CDR3 amino acids: CAIRARDAEAFF. The CDR3 DNA reads TGTGCCATCAGGGCTCGGGACGCTGAAGCTTTCTTT.

This clonotype was observed at least ten times. The rearrangement joins TRBV7-2 to TRBJ2-5; D is possibly TRBD1 (5 bases). The CDR3 consists of 14 residues. Trimming pared 3 bases from V and 0 bases from J, leaving 8 bases between. Germline V gives CDR1 SGHTA, CDR2 FQGNSA. This chain's CDR3 is CASSFDRYQETQYF. The CDR3 DNA reads as TGTGCCAGCAGCTTCGACAGATACCAAGAGACCCAGTACTTC.

This rearrangement joins TRBV11-2 to TRBJ1-1; no definite D call. The CDR3 contains 13 residues. Trimming removed 8 bases from V and 8 bases from J, with 18 bases in between. CDR1 and CDR2 (germline): SGHAT, FQNNGV. The CDR3 loop is CASERTWLGEAFF. CDR3 DNA sequence: TGTGCCAGCGAGAGAACATGGCTCGGCGAAGCTTTCTTT.

The chain uses TRBV5-1 and TRBJ1-2, with D unclear. CDR1 and CDR2 (germline): SGHRS, YFSETQ. This CDR3 has 14 amino acids. The ends were cut back, 3 bases at V and 3 bases at J, with 12 bases in the middle. The DNA for the CDR3 is TGCGCCAGCAGCTCCGGGGTTTCCTACTATGGCTACACCTTC. This gives the protein CASSSGVSYYGYTF.

This clonotype has at least ten counts. The chain joins TRBV7-2 to TRBJ1-5, with TRBD1 as a possible D gene (6 bases). V lost 6 bases to trimming and J lost 5 bases, with 17 bases between them. Germline V gene lookup returns CDR1 SGHTA and CDR2 FQGNSA. The CDR3 is 15 residues long. CDR3 region: CASRRQVGGDQPQHF. DNA for the CDR3: TGTGCCAGCAGAAGACAGGTTGGCGGGGATCAGCCCCAGCATTTT.

This chain uses TRBV7-4 with TRBJ1-1; D is perhaps TRBD1 (6 bases). CDR3 size: 14 residues. Trimming removed 7 bases at V and 9 bases at J, with 21 bases between. Germline assignment: CDR1 SGHVT and CDR2 SQSDAQ. The CDR3 reads CASTPESFRGKAFF. CDR3 DNA sequence: TGTGCCAGCACCCCCGAGAGTTTTAGGGGGAAAGCTTTCTTT.